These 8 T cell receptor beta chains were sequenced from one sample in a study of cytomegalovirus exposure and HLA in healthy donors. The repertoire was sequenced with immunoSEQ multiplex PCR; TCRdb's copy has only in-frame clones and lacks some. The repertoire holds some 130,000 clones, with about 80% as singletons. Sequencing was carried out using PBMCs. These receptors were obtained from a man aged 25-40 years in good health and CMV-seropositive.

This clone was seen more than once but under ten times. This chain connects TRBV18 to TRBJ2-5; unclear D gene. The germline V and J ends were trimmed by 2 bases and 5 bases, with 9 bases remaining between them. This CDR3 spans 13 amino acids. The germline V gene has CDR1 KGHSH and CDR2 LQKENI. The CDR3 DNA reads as TGTGCCAGCTCACCAGGGCTCATGGAGACCCAGTACTTC. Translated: CASSPGLMETQYF.

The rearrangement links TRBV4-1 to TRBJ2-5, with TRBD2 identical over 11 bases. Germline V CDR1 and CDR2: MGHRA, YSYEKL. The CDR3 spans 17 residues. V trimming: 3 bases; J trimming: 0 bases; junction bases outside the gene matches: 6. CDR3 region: CASSHRLAGTYQETQYF. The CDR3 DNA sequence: TGCGCCAGCAGCCACAGACTAGCGGGGACATACCAAGAGACCCAGTACTTC.

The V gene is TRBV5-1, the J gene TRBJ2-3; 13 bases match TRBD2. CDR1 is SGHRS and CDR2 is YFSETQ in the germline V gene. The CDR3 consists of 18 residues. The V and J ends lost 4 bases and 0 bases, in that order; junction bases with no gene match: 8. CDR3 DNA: TGCGCCAGCAGCCTGGGGACTAGCGGGAAACCTAGCACAGATACGCAGTATTTT. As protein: CASSLGTSGKPSTDTQYF.

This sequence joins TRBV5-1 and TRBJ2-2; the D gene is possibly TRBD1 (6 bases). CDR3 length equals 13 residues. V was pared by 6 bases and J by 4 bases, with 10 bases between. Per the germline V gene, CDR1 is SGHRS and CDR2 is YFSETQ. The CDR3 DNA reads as TGCGCCAGCAACAGGGAAACCACCGGGGAGCTGTTTTTT. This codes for CASNRETTGELFF.

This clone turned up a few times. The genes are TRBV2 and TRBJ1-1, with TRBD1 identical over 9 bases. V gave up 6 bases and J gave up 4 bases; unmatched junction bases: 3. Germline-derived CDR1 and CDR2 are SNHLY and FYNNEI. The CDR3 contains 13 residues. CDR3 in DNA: TGTGCCAGCAGAAAGACAGGGGGCACTGAAGCTTTCTTT. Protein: CASRKTGGTEAFF.

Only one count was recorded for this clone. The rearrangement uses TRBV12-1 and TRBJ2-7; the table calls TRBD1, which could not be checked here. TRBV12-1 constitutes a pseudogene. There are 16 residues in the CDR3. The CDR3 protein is CASSFAFYRGRYEQYF. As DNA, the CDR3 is TGTGCCAGCAGCTTTGCTTTTTACAGGGGGAGATACGAGCAGTACTTC.

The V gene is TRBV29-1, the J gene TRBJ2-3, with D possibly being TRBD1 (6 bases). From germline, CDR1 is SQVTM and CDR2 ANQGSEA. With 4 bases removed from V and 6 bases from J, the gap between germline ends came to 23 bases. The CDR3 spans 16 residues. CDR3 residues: CSVVRMGAAGGDTQYF. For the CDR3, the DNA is TGCAGCGTTGTTAGAATGGGGGCCGCCGGCGGGGATACGCAGTATTTT.

CDR3 DNA sequence: TGTGCCAGCAGTGAAGAACTATTGAGCGGGCAGTTCTTC. Amino acid sequence: CASSEELLSGQFF. The rearrangement joins TRBV6-1 to TRBJ2-1; perhaps TRBD2 as D (5 bases). The CDR3 extends over 13 amino acids. Trimming pared 1 base from V and 12 bases from J, leaving 13 bases between. The V gene's germline CDR1 is MNHNS and CDR2 SASEGT.